Following are 6 T cell receptor beta chains from one sample sequenced in a study of blood T cell repertoires in COVID-19. Generated by immunoSEQ multiplex PCR, the TCRdb table keeps only in-frame clones and is missing some. The sample contains roughly 170,000 clones, approximately 79% of which appear only once. The sequenced material came from peripheral blood. Source of these receptors: a woman in her 70s with acute or convalescent COVID-19.

CDR3 in DNA: TGTGCCAGCAGCTTAGCCCCTACAGGGAACACCGGGGAGCTGTTTTTT. Encoded protein: CASSLAPTGNTGELFF. V gene TRBV5-5 combines with J gene TRBJ2-2; D might be TRBD1 (5 bases). V was trimmed by 2 bases and J by 1 base, leaving 12 bases between them. Germline-derived CDR1 and CDR2 are SGHKS and YYEKEE (reference sequence). The CDR3 has 16 amino acids.

This chain uses TRBV3-1 (or the pseudogene TRBV3-2) with TRBJ2-7, with 9 bases lining up with TRBD1. Germline lookup yields CDR1 LGHDT and CDR2 YNNKEL (reference sequence). The CDR3 has 14 residues. The ends lost 4 bases at V and 3 bases at J; junction bases unmatched: 4. CDR3 amino acids: CASSLSGQGYEQYF. The CDR3 DNA follows: TGTGCCAGCAGCCTCTCGGGACAGGGCTACGAGCAGTACTTC.

The V and J genes are TRBV6-1 and TRBJ1-2; 7 nucleotides agree with TRBD1. The CDR3 spans 16 residues. V lost 3 bases to trimming and J lost 0 bases; unmatched junction nucleotides: 7. CDR1 is MNHNS, CDR2 SASEGT, per germline. The CDR3: CASSDPSDRSNYGYTF. DNA for the CDR3: TGTGCCAGCAGTGACCCATCGGACAGGTCTAACTATGGCTACACCTTC.

The chain couples TRBV20-1 to TRBJ2-5, with 9 nucleotides matching TRBD2. In germline, CDR1 is DFQATT, CDR2 SNEGSKA (reference sequence). V trimming: 3 bases; J trimming: 4 bases; junction bases outside the gene matches: 6. CDR3 length: 14 amino acids. Written as DNA, the CDR3 is TGCAGTGCTAGTCCGGGACTAGCTGTAGAGACCCAGTACTTC. It codes for CSASPGLAVETQYF.

V is TRBV5-1 and J is TRBJ2-1; 7 positions agree with TRBD2. This CDR3 has 15 residues. V was pared by 1 base and J by 6 bases, with 7 bases of the junction left unmatched. Germline-derived CDR1 and CDR2 are SGHRS and YFSETQ. In DNA form, the CDR3 reads TGCGCCAGCAGCTTGAGCCAGCGGGGCCTCAATGAGCAGTTCTTC. It specifies CASSLSQRGLNEQFF. Full variable domain (rest looked up from reference TRBV5-1 and TRBJ2-1): KAGVTQTPRYLIKTRGQQVTLSCSPISGHRSVSWYQQTPGQGLQFLFEYFSETQRNKGNFPGRFSGRQFSNSRSEMNVSTLELGDSALYLCASSLSQRGLNEQFFGPGTRLTVL.

A few counts support this clone. This sequence joins TRBV5-6 and TRBJ1-2; perhaps TRBD1 as D (5 bases). Between the trimmed V and J ends, which lost 7 bases and 0 bases, there was a span of 19 bases. The CDR3 has 16 residues. Germline CDR1 reads SGHDT; CDR2 reads YYEEEE. This chain's CDR3 is CASSRPGGSANYGYTF. Written as DNA, the CDR3 is TGTGCCAGCTCCCGCCCGGGGGGATCAGCTAACTATGGCTACACCTTC.